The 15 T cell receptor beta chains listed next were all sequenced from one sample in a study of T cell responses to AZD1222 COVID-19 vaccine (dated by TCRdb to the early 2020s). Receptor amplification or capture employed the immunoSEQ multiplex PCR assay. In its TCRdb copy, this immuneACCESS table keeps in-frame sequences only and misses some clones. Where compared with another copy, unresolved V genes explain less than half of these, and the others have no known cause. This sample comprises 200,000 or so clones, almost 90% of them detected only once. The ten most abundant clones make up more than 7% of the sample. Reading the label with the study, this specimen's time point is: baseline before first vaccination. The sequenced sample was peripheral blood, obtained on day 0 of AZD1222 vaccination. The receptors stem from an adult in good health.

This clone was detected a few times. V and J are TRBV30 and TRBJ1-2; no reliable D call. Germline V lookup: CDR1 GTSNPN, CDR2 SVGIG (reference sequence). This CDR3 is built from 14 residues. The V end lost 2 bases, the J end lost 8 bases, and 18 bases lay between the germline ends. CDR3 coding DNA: TGTGCCTGGAGTAGGACGCCAATCTCGGGGGGCTACACCTTC. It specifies CAWSRTPISGGYTF. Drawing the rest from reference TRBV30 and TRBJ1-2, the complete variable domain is SQTIHQWPATLVQPVGSPLSLECTVEGTSNPNLYWYRQAAGRGLQLLFYSVGIGQISSEVPQNLSASRPQDRQFILSSKKLLLSDSGFYLCAWSRTPISGGYTFGSGTRLTVV.

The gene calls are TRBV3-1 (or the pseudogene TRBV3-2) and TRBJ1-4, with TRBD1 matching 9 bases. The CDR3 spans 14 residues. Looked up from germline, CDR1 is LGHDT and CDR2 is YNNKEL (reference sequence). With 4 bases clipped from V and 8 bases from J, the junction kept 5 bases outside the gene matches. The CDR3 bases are TGTGCCAGCAGCCGGGACAGGGAACGGGAAAAACTGTTTTTT. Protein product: CASSRDREREKLFF.

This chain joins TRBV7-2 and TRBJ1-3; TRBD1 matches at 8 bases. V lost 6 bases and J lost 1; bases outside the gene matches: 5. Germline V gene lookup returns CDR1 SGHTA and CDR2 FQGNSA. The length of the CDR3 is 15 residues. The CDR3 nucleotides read TGTGCCAGCAGGGACAGGGACGCATCTGGAAACACCATATATTTT. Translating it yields CASRDRDASGNTIYF.

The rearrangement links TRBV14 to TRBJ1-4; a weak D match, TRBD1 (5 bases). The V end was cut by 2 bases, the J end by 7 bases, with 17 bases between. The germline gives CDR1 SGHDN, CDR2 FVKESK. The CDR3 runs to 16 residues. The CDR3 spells CASSQTIAGHPEKLFF. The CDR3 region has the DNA TGTGCCAGCAGCCAAACGATAGCAGGGCATCCTGAAAAACTGTTTTTT.

The CDR3 DNA reads TGTGCCAGCAGCTTATCGTGGGGAAACTATGGCTACACCTTC. This codes for CASSLSWGNYGYTF. The V call is TRBV7-3, the J call TRBJ1-2; D gene ambiguous. Trimming pared 2 bases from V and 2 bases from J, leaving 9 bases between. In germline, CDR1 is SGHTA, CDR2 FQGTGA. This CDR3 has 14 amino acids.

The CDR3 protein is CASSFLGVAHEQYF. For the CDR3, the DNA is TGTGCCAGCAGTTTTTTGGGCGTCGCCCACGAGCAGTACTTC. The chain combines TRBV28 with TRBJ2-7, with unresolved D. This CDR3 contains 14 residues. The V and J ends lost 3 bases and 5 bases respectively, with 14 bases between them. The V gene's germline CDR1 is MDHEN and CDR2 SYDVKM.

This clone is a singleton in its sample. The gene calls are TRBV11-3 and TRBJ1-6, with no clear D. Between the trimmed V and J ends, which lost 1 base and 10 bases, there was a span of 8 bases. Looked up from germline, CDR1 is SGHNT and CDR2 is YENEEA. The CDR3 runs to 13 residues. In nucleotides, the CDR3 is TGTGCCAGCAGCTTAGGTCCGGTATCACCCCTCCACTTT. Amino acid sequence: CASSLGPVSPLHF.

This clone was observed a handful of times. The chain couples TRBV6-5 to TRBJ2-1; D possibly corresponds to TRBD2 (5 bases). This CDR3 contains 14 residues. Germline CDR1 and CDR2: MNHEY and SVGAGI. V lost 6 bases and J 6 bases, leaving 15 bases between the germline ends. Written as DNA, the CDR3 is TGTGCCAGCAGGCTATTTCGGGAATCCAATGAGCAGTTCTTC. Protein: CASRLFRESNEQFF.

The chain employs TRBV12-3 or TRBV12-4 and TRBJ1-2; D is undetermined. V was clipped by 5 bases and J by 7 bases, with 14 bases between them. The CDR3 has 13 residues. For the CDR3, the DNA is TGTGCCAGCAGTGAGTCCTTGCTGCGTGGCTACACCTTC. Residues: CASSESLLRGYTF.

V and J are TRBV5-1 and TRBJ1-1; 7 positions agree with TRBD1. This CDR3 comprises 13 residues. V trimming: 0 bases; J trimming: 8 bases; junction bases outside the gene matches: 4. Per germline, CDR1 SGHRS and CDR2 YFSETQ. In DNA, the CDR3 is TGCGCCAGCAGCTTGGCGGCGGACAGGGAAGCTTTCTTT. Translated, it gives CASSLAADREAFF.

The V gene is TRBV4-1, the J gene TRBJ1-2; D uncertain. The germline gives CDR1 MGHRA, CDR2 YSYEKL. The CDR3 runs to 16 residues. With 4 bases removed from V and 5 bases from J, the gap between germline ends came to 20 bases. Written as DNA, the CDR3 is TGCGCCAGCAGCCCTCTACCAAAAGGGTTCGGGTATGGCTACACCTTC. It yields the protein CASSPLPKGFGYGYTF.

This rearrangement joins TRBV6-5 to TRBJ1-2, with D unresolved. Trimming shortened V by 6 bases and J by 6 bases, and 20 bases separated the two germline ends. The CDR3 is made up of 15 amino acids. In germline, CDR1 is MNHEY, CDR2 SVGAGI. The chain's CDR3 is CASRILPGPGDGYTF. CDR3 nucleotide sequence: TGTGCCAGCAGGATCCTACCGGGCCCTGGGGATGGCTACACCTTC.

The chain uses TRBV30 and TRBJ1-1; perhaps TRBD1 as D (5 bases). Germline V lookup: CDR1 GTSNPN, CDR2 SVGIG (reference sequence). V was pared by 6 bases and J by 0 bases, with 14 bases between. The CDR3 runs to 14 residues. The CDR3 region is CACLGPTVNTEAFF. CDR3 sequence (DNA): TGTGCCTGCCTGGGGCCGACCGTGAACACTGAAGCTTTCTTT.

CDR3: CASSQEAASYEQYF. In DNA, the CDR3 is TGCGCCAGCAGCCAAGAGGCGGCATCCTACGAGCAGTACTTC. V usage is TRBV4-1 and J usage is TRBJ2-7; no reliable D call. Germline V gene lookup returns CDR1 MGHRA and CDR2 YSYEKL. The CDR3 loop spans 14 amino acids. V was clipped by 0 bases and J by 1 base, with 7 bases between them.

The CDR3 region has the DNA TGCGCCAGCAGCTTGGCCGGCCGGGCGGAAGAAAAACTGTTTTTT. Protein sequence: CASSLAGRAEEKLFF. J is TRBJ1-4 and V is TRBV5-1, with D unclear. Germline-derived CDR1 and CDR2 are SGHRS and YFSETQ. The CDR3 length is 15 residues. Trimming pared 0 bases from V and 8 bases from J, leaving 14 bases between.